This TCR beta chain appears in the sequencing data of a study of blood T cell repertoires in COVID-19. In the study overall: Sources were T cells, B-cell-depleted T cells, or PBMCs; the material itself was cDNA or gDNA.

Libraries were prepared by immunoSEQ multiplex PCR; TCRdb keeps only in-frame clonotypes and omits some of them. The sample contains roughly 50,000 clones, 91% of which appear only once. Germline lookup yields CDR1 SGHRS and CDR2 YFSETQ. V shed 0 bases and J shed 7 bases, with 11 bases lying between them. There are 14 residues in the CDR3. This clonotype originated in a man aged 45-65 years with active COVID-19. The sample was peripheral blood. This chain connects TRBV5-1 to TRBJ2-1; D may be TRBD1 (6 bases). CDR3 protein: CASSLGPTGNEQFF. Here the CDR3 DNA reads TGCGCCAGCAGCTTGGGACCCACAGGGAATGAGCAGTTCTTC.